The next 17 T cell receptor beta chains were all read from a single sample in a study of T cells after somatic rescue of genetic block. The repertoire was sequenced with immunoSEQ multiplex PCR; TCRdb's copy has only in-frame clones and lacks some. The sample carries around 64,000 clones, under 95% recorded once. The source material was peripheral blood mononuclear cells (PBMCs). These receptors all stem from a man aged 35 to 55.

The chain recombines TRBV6-6 with TRBJ2-7, with 9 bases aligning to TRBD1. Germline trimming cut 7 bases from V and 8 bases from J; bases unmatched to any gene: 12. Germline values: CDR1 MNHNY, CDR2 SVGAGI (reference sequence). The length of the CDR3 is 14 residues. The DNA for the CDR3 is TGTGCCAGCACATCCGGGACAGGGCCCGACAAGCAGTACTTC. It is translated as CASTSGTGPDKQYF.

The chain couples TRBV9 to TRBJ2-7; TRBD1 matches at 7 bases. There are 16 residues in the CDR3. Germline CDR1 is SGDLS and CDR2 is YYNGEE. V dropped 0 bases and J dropped 3; count of bases not matched to a gene: 9. This CDR3 is CASSVDSGTARYEQYF. CDR3 DNA sequence: TGTGCCAGCAGCGTAGATTCCGGGACAGCCCGCTACGAGCAGTACTTC.

The genes are TRBV7-8 and TRBJ2-5, with TRBD2 matching over 12 bases. V shed 5 bases and J 0 bases; nucleotides not matched to a gene: 4. The CDR3 spans 16 residues. Looked up from germline, CDR1 is SGHVS and CDR2 is FQNEAQ. The CDR3 DNA is TGTGCCAGCAGCCGACGACTAGCGGGGGACCAAGAGACCCAGTACTTC. It codes for CASSRRLAGDQETQYF.

The rearrangement uses TRBV7-2 and TRBJ2-7; a weak D match, TRBD1 (6 bases). Per the germline V gene, CDR1 is SGHTA and CDR2 is FQGNSA. The CDR3 sequence is 15 residues long. V was cut by 1 base and J by 2 bases, with 12 bases left in between. CDR3 loop: CASSLGQAQTYEQYF. In nucleotides, the CDR3 is TGTGCCAGCAGCTTAGGACAGGCCCAAACCTACGAGCAGTACTTC.

The chain combines TRBV2 with TRBJ1-5; D not resolved. The CDR3 loop spans 12 amino acids. CDR1 is SNHLY, CDR2 FYNNEI, per germline. Trimming removed 4 bases at V and 9 bases at J, with 10 bases between. The CDR3 bases are TGTGCCAGCAGTGTCGGGAGTGGGCCCCAGCATTTT. It encodes CASSVGSGPQHF.

The chain uses TRBV4-1 and TRBJ1-1; the D gene is possibly TRBD1 (6 bases). Germline-derived CDR1 and CDR2 are MGHRA and YSYEKL. The CDR3 has 17 amino acids. V lost 0 bases, J lost 3 bases, and 17 bases lay in between. The CDR3 DNA follows: TGCGCCAGCAGCCAAGACGTTCAGGGGAGTAAGGACACTGAAGCTTTCTTT. Translating gives CASSQDVQGSKDTEAFF.

The V gene is TRBV10-2, the J gene TRBJ1-3; D remains unclear. V was shortened by 0 bases and J by 0 bases, with 12 bases between the two germline ends. In germline, CDR1 is WSHSY, CDR2 SAAADI. This CDR3 has 17 residues. This chain's CDR3 is CASSESTGVLSGNTIYF. The CDR3 DNA is TGCGCCAGCAGTGAGTCGACCGGGGTCCTCTCTGGAAACACCATATATTTT.

This sequence joins TRBV28 and TRBJ2-7; D is perhaps TRBD1 or TRBD2 (5 bases each). The germline V gene has CDR1 MDHEN and CDR2 SYDVKM. The V and J ends lost 3 bases and 5 bases respectively, with 14 bases between them. CDR3 length: 14 amino acids. The CDR3 DNA sequence: TGTGCCAGCAGTTTCCCCGGTAGGGGAGACGAGCAGTACTTC. This translates into CASSFPGRGDEQYF.

This sequence joins TRBV18 and TRBJ1-2, with D perhaps TRBD1 (5 bases). Germline assignment: CDR1 KGHSH and CDR2 LQKENI. Between the trimmed V and J ends, which lost 5 bases and 1 base, there was a span of 8 bases. The CDR3 is 13 amino acids. CDR3 nucleotide sequence: TGTGCCAGCTCAGCCGGACATAACTATGGCTACACCTTC. Translating it yields CASSAGHNYGYTF.

The chain employs TRBV5-4 and TRBJ2-1, with no clear D. Trimming removed 3 bases from V and 10 bases from J, with 8 bases in between. The CDR3 has 11 amino acids. Germline values: CDR1 SGHNT, CDR2 YYREEE (reference sequence). This CDR3 is CASSSWREQFF. In DNA form, the CDR3 reads TGTGCCAGCAGCTCTTGGCGGGAGCAGTTCTTC.

Only one count was recorded for this clone. The rearrangement links TRBV28 to TRBJ1-4; 10 bases map to TRBD1. Germline V gene sequence: CDR1 MDHEN, CDR2 SYDVKM. V lost 5 bases and J lost 8; bases outside the gene matches: 14. The CDR3 consists of 17 residues. The CDR3 DNA reads as TGTGCCAGCAGTCCCACTATCGGACAGGGGGTGAGGGAAAAACTGTTTTTT. It encodes CASSPTIGQGVREKLFF.

The chain has TRBV6-4 and TRBJ2-7, with D perhaps TRBD1 (5 bases). V was cut by 2 bases and J by 3 bases, with 11 bases left in between. This CDR3 is built from 14 residues. Germline V lookup: CDR1 MRHNA, CDR2 SNTAGT. The CDR3 loop reads CASSDPGHSYEQYF. CDR3 coding DNA: TGTGCCAGCAGTGACCCAGGACATAGCTACGAGCAGTACTTC.

The V call is TRBV18, the J call TRBJ1-5; D call uncertain. Germline CDR1 and CDR2: KGHSH and LQKENI. The germline V and J ends were trimmed by 2 bases and 2 bases, with 10 bases remaining between them. The CDR3 is 15 amino acids. CDR3 residues: CASSPGSVRNQPQHF. CDR3 nucleotide sequence: TGTGCCAGCTCACCAGGGTCGGTTCGCAATCAGCCCCAGCATTTT.

This clone was recorded only once. J is TRBJ2-7 and V is TRBV9; D may be TRBD1 (6 bases). Germline assignment: CDR1 SGDLS and CDR2 YYNGEE. The germline V and J ends were trimmed by 0 bases and 3 bases, with 7 bases remaining between them. The CDR3 extends over 13 amino acids. Here the CDR3 DNA reads TGTGCCAGCAGCGTAGGACAGGACTACGAGCAGTACTTC. Amino acids: CASSVGQDYEQYF.

The chain recombines TRBV19 with TRBJ2-1; 10 nucleotides agree with TRBD2. Germline V gene data show CDR1 as LNHDA and CDR2 as SQIVND (reference sequence). With V trimmed by 5 bases and J by 7 bases, 17 bases remained unmatched. The CDR3 has 18 residues. CDR3: CASSEGRVAGGPGNEQFF. DNA of the CDR3: TGTGCCAGTAGTGAGGGGCGGGTAGCGGGAGGCCCGGGGAATGAGCAGTTCTTC.

The CDR3 is CASSYSKGWGGYTF. The CDR3, as DNA: TGTGCCAGCAGTTACTCGAAGGGGTGGGGTGGCTACACCTTC. The chain links TRBV6-5 to TRBJ1-2, with D possibly matching TRBD1 (5 bases). V was pared by 0 bases and J by 7 bases, with 12 bases between. Germline assignment: CDR1 MNHEY and CDR2 SVGAGI. The CDR3 runs to 14 residues.

The CDR3 loop reads CASSQPTSRNSGANVLTF. DNA for the CDR3: TGCGCCAGCAGTCAGCCGACTTCCAGAAACTCTGGGGCCAACGTCCTGACTTTC. This sequence joins TRBV23-1 and TRBJ2-6; D remains unclear. TRBV23-1 is assigned to the ORF class and has an uncertain function. V was pared by 3 bases and J by 0 bases, with 15 bases between. CDR3 length: 18 residues.